This T cell receptor beta chain was retrieved from a study of shared clonotypes between healthy human individuals. CD8 cells classed as naive were CD45RO-negative and positively selected for CCR7, excluding terminally differentiated effector memory CD45RA+ cells. There were no recent acute infections or vaccinations among the donors, who were healthy HIV-negative adults. The study's findings and limits: Lower generation probabilities were found for non-shared clonotypes than for those shared by all four donors.

As for this clone: Its antigen is unidentified.

Germline CDR1 LNHNV, CDR2 YYDKDF (reference sequence). The CDR3 has 17 amino acids. V was clipped by 4 bases and J by 5 bases; unmatched bases: 11. Over several immunoSEQ plates, each subset's genomic DNA was distributed in even portions. Replicate PCRs run on sorted subsets employed approximately 0.2 ug DNA, approximately 30,000 T cell genomes. Libraries were prepared by immunoSEQ multiplex PCR; TCRdb keeps only in-frame clonotypes and omits some of them. The data hold around 1,900,000 clones, with 90% to 95% observed a single time. V gene TRBV15 combines with J gene TRBJ2-1, with 10 bases lining up with TRBD2. The sequenced sample consisted of naive CD8+ T cells from PBMCs. This clonotype originated in a young man in good health. Some clones in this sample may be carry-over from other donors' samples. CDR3 amino acids: CATSTSRTSGLNNEQFF. The CDR3 DNA follows: TGTGCCACCAGCACCTCCCGGACTAGCGGATTAAACAATGAGCAGTTCTTC.